This TCR beta chain was identified during a study of T cell responses to AZD1222 COVID-19 vaccine. The assay was immunoSEQ multiplex PCR, and TCRdb's table has in-frame clones only and misses some. The repertoire holds 59,000 or so clones, approximately 79% seen once, with about 10% in the top ten. The CDR3 contains 13 residues. V lost 4 bases and J 3 bases, leaving 11 bases between the germline ends. Looked up from germline, CDR1 is SGHDT and CDR2 is YYEEEE. Note on this clone: The antigen is unknown.

Study conclusions and caveats: CD4 TCRs covered the whole spike, strongest at regions 160-218 and 743-854. No day 14 peak samples; only post-peak repertoires were characterized. Close to half of all spike-specific TCRs reportedly target regions of the variants that are unmutated. Baseline serostatus was positive in only a handful of AZD1222 recipients.

Sequencing used peripheral blood, obtained on day 0 of AZD1222 vaccination. This TCR was sampled from an adult in good health. The rearrangement links TRBV5-6 to TRBJ2-7; D assignment may be TRBD1 or TRBD2 (5 bases each). The DNA for the CDR3 is TGTGCCAGCAGCCCGGGACCTCGCTACGAGCAGTACTTC. Protein product: CASSPGPRYEQYF.